Listed below are T cell receptor beta chains from one sample, sequenced in a study of blood T cell repertoires in COVID-19. Sequencing was performed with immunoSEQ multiplex PCR; in TCRdb, only in-frame clones are kept and a portion is missing. The table includes some 200,000 clones, around 90% detected once. What was sequenced was PBMCs or T cells enriched from blood (not recorded which). The receptors were gathered from a woman aged 25 to 39 who had recovered from COVID-19. Each CDR3 is given with its conserved first and last residue. D genes are given only for firm matches. Clone size, where shown, is once, few, many, or a class for clones that have expanded.

V gene,CDR3 length,D gene,J gene,clone size,CDR3 protein
TRBV18,15,TRBD1,TRBJ1-6,.,CASSLDRGKESPLHF
TRBV4-2,15,.,TRBJ1-1,.,CASSQDEGDRTEAFF
TRBV3-1/TRBV3-2,14,TRBD1,TRBJ1-1,.,CASSHSTGGTEAFF
TRBV7-9,16,.,TRBJ1-6,.,CASSLAQGREGSPLHF
TRBV7-3,16,TRBD1,TRBJ2-1,.,CASSLTHTGGRREQFF
TRBV3-1/TRBV3-2,15,.,TRBJ2-7,.,CASSPGRGRTYEQYF
TRBV14,12,.,TRBJ1-4,.,CASSQSREKLFF
TRBV21-1,14,.,TRBJ2-7,.,CASTHRGFHYEQYF
TRBV7-9,12,.,TRBJ1-3,.,CASSLEMNTIYF
TRBV9,14,TRBD1,TRBJ1-4,.,CASSPQDRGEKLFF
TRBV18,14,.,TRBJ1-4,.,CASSRTATNEKLFF
TRBV11-2,15,TRBD1,TRBJ2-7,.,CASSLEQGVRNEQYF
TRBV3-1/TRBV3-2,14,.,TRBJ2-3,.,CASSQQTSTDTQYF
TRBV29-1,16,TRBD1,TRBJ2-7,.,CSVEARSGGAVYEQYF
TRBV19,17,TRBD1,TRBJ1-5,.,CASSTPGQGSVNQPQHF
TRBV29-1,13,TRBD1,TRBJ1-1,.,CSVARDRATEAFF
TRBV15,14,.,TRBJ2-3,few,CATSTGIAPATQYF
TRBV6-1,12,.,TRBJ2-4,.,CASSESRNIQYF
TRBV3-1/TRBV3-2,13,.,TRBJ1-1,many,CASSQAMDTDPFF
TRBV27,14,TRBD2,TRBJ2-7,.,CASSFRSGGREQYF
TRBV18,13,TRBD2,TRBJ2-7,.,CASSLGGNYEQYF
TRBV11-2,16,.,TRBJ2-7,.,CASSLEDTVWGAEQYF
TRBV11-3,15,TRBD1,TRBJ1-2,.,CASSPRTGGRYGYTF
TRBV14,14,.,TRBJ1-4,.,CASSHRGGNEKLFF